These T cell receptor beta chains were read from a single sample in a study of metastatic and nonmetastatic thyroid tumors. TCRdb re-called clones via MiXCR from the PCR reads. Of tens of thousands of clones in the sample, under 25% were seen once. The specimen was blood. The receptors were gathered from a female donor with papillary thyroid cancer or a benign thyroid nodule (not recorded which). Some clones in this sample may be carry-over from other donors' samples. Each CDR3 is given with its conserved first and last residue. D genes are given only for firm matches. Clone size is stated in some rows and not others, as once, few, many or a class when expanded.

D gene	V gene	J gene	clone size	CDR3 protein	CDR3 DNA
TRBD1	TRBV6-1	TRBJ1-3	few	CASSELNRGAGNTIYF	TGTGCCAGCAGTGAGCTGAACAGGGGAGCCGGAAACACCATATATTTT
.	TRBV5-1	TRBJ2-5	few	CASSSSSSQETQYF	TGCGCCAGCAGCTCCTCTAGCTCCCAAGAGACCCAGTACTTC
TRBD1	TRBV20-1	TRBJ1-2	many	CSAGRPRTGDYGYTF	TGCAGTGCTGGCCGTCCACGGACAGGAGACTATGGCTACACCTTC
.	TRBV25-1	TRBJ1-6	.	CASSLGGIYSPLHF	TGTGCCAGCAGTCTTGGGGGGATCTACTCACCCCTCCACTTT
.	TRBV19	TRBJ2-7	few	CASSIWGDYEQYF	TGTGCCAGTAGTATCTGGGGAGATTACGAGCAGTACTTC
.	TRBV19	TRBJ1-2	.	CASSNGEASYGYTF	TGTGCCAGTAGTAATGGGGAAGCAAGCTATGGCTACACCTTC
.	TRBV6-1	TRBJ2-2	many	CAGTALGNTGELFF	TGTGCCGGCACCGCTTTAGGAAACACCGGGGAGCTGTTTTTT
.	TRBV28	TRBJ1-6	.	CASSLPSGAPRSPLHF	TGTGCCAGCAGTTTACCTTCAGGGGCACCAAGGTCACCCCTCCACTTT
.	TRBV6-1	TRBJ2-3	.	CASSERVGEPYF	TGTGCCAGCAGTGAAAGAGTGGGCGAGCCGTATTTT
.	TRBV7-2	TRBJ2-1	.	CASGGSEKESEQFF	TGTGCCAGCGGCGGTAGCGAGAAGGAGAGTGAGCAGTTCTTC
TRBD2	TRBV7-3	TRBJ2-1	many	CASSQGFYGRAANEQFF	TGTGCCAGCAGCCAAGGGTTCTACGGGAGGGCCGCCAATGAGCAGTTCTTC
.	TRBV19	TRBJ1-3	many	CASAEAGTGGNTIYF	TGTGCCAGTGCGGAAGCAGGGACTGGTGGAAACACCATATATTTT
.	TRBV30	TRBJ2-3	many	CASTSRNTDTQYF	TGTGCCTCGACTAGTCGAAACACAGATACGCAGTATTTT
.	TRBV25-1	TRBJ1-2	few	CASSEYYQRQNYGYTF	TGTGCCAGCAGTGAATATTACCAGCGACAAAACTATGGATACACCTTC
.	TRBV6-2/TRBV6-3	TRBJ1-2	many	CATLFGRGYTF	TGTGCCACGCTGTTCGGTCGTGGCTACACCTTC
.	TRBV28	TRBJ2-1	many	CASSYRGPNEQFF	TGTGCCAGCAGTTACCGGGGCCCCAATGAGCAGTTCTTC
.	TRBV11-2	TRBJ2-7	many	CASSLDPAAAYEQYF	TGTGCCAGCAGCTTAGACCCCGCAGCAGCCTACGAGCAGTACTTC
TRBD1	TRBV6-1	TRBJ1-3	medium-sized	CASRPPGQGAGNTIYF	TGTGCCAGCAGACCCCCCGGACAGGGGGCTGGAAACACCATATATTTT
.	TRBV11-3	TRBJ2-5	many	CASSLEGETQYF	TGTGCCAGCAGCTTAGAGGGGGAGACCCAGTACTTC
.	TRBV19	TRBJ2-7	many	CASSISGPSFSEQYF	TGTGCCAGTAGTATAAGTGGACCATCTTTCTCCGAGCAGTACTTC
.	TRBV7-2	TRBJ2-5	many	CASSEGYQETQYF	TGTGCCAGCAGTGAGGGGTACCAAGAGACCCAGTACTTC
.	TRBV12-3/TRBV12-4	TRBJ2-7	few	CASSHSGAPTYEQYF	TGTGCCAGCAGTCACTCTGGGGCACCTACTTACGAGCAGTACTTC
TRBD2	TRBV4-3	TRBJ2-7	many	CASSPGLAGFYEQYF	TGCGCCAGCAGTCCTGGACTAGCGGGTTTCTACGAGCAGTACTTC
.	TRBV2	TRBJ2-7	few	CASARGFLYEQYF	TGTGCCAGCGCCCGAGGTTTTCTCTACGAGCAGTACTTC
.	TRBV20-1	TRBJ1-2	many	CSAREGGGGYGYTF	TGCAGTGCTAGAGAGGGAGGGGGAGGGTATGGCTACACCTTC
TRBD2	TRBV3-1	TRBJ2-7	.	CASSQQLAGGPGEQYF	TGTGCCAGCAGCCAACAACTAGCGGGAGGGCCAGGTGAGCAGTACTTT
.	TRBV9	TRBJ2-3	few	CASSVGPSPARDTQYF	TGTGCCAGCAGCGTAGGGCCCTCCCCGGCGCGAGATACGCAGTATTTT
.	TRBV6-5	TRBJ1-2	many	CASSYSTVGANYGYTF	TGTGCCAGCAGTTACTCGACGGTGGGGGCTAACTATGGCTACACCTTC
.	TRBV5-1	TRBJ1-1	.	CASSSGWRDTEAFF	TGCGCCAGCAGCTCTGGGTGGAGAGACACTGAAGCTTTCTTT
TRBD2	TRBV7-7	TRBJ2-2	many	CASSSGTMSTGELFF	TGTGCTAGCAGCTCCGGGACTATGAGCACCGGGGAGCTGTTTTTT
.	TRBV28	TRBJ1-3	few	CASSLELGNTIYF	TGTGCCAGCAGTTTAGAGCTCGGAAACACCATATATTTT
.	TRBV28	TRBJ1-2	.	CASSSPYQLAGYTF	TGTGCCAGCAGTTCTCCCTACCAGTTGGCAGGCTACACCTTC
.	TRBV7-9	TRBJ2-5	many	CASSVGETQYF	TGTGCCAGCAGTGTCGGAGAGACCCAGTACTTC
.	TRBV19	TRBJ2-2	.	CASRKNTGELFF	TGTGCCAGTAGAAAAAACACCGGGGAGCTGTTTTTT
TRBD1	TRBV20-1	TRBJ2-7	many	CSAPGQTYEQYF	TGCAGTGCCCCGGGACAGACCTACGAGCAGTACTTC
TRBD2	TRBV6-1	TRBJ2-7	medium-sized	CASSFGGAHEQYF	TGTGCCAGCAGCTTCGGGGGGGCCCACGAGCAGTACTTC
.	TRBV6-2/TRBV6-3	TRBJ2-5	many	CASSYSISRRETQYF	TGTGCCAGCAGTTACTCGATTTCTAGGAGAGAGACCCAGTACTTC
.	TRBV11-2	TRBJ1-1	.	CACSLLRAVLNTEAFF	TGTGCCTGCAGCCTGCTTAGGGCGGTCCTCAACACGGAAGCTTTCTTT
.	TRBV12-5	TRBJ1-2	many	CASGLKTALYGYTF	TGTGCTAGTGGTTTGAAGACAGCCCTCTATGGCTACACCTTC
.	TRBV4-2	TRBJ2-7	many	CASSQEEGGPSEQYF	TGTGCCAGCAGCCAAGAGGAGGGGGGGCCCTCCGAGCAGTACTTC
.	TRBV4-1	TRBJ1-3	.	CASSQGSRGAGDRNTIYF	TGCGCCAGCAGCCAAGGAAGTCGGGGGGCAGGGGATAGGAACACCATATATTTT
TRBD1	TRBV20-1	TRBJ2-7	many	CSAMGRDRGYEQYF	TGCAGTGCTATGGGCCGAGACAGGGGCTACGAGCAGTACTTC
TRBD1	TRBV7-9	TRBJ1-2	.	CASSLSDRDPYGYTF	TGTGCCAGCAGCTTATCGGACAGGGATCCTTATGGCTACACCTTC
TRBD1	TRBV6-1	TRBJ2-2	medium-sized	CASVDRGIPGELFF	TGTGCCAGCGTGGACAGGGGGATTCCCGGGGAGCTGTTTTTT
.	TRBV28	TRBJ2-6	medium-sized	CASSLSLTKGDSGANVLTF	TGTGCCAGCAGTTTAAGTCTAACCAAGGGGGACTCTGGGGCCAACGTCCTGACTTTC
.	TRBV28	TRBJ1-6	once	CASISGRVVFDNSPQHF	TGTGCCAGCATCTCCGGCAGGGTAGTTTTTGATAATTCACCCCAGCACTTT
.	TRBV20-1	TRBJ2-7	medium-sized	CSARERDSSYEQYF	TGCAGTGCTAGAGAAAGGGATTCATCCTACGAGCAGTACTTC
TRBD1	TRBV5-1	TRBJ2-7	.	CASSLGQGLGEQYF	TGCGCCAGCAGCCTGGGACAGGGACTCGGCGAGCAGTACTTC
TRBD1	TRBV20-1	TRBJ1-1	.	CSARDYGTGSDTEAFF	TGCAGTGCTAGAGATTACGGGACAGGGAGCGACACTGAAGCTTTCTTT
.	TRBV4-1	TRBJ2-7	many	CASSQDRGWEQYF	TGCGCCAGCAGCCAAGATAGAGGTTGGGAGCAGTACTTC
.	TRBV6-1	TRBJ1-6	few	CASSEQVCSPLHF	TGTGCCAGCAGTGAGCAGGTGTGTTCACCCCTCCACTTT
.	TRBV5-1	TRBJ1-6	few	CASSLEENNSPLHF	TGCGCCAGCAGCTTGGAAGAGAATAATTCACCCCTCCACTTT
.	TRBV6-1	TRBJ1-5	medium-sized	CASSAGDQPQHF	TGTGCCAGCAGTGCTGGTGATCAGCCCCAGCATTTT
TRBD1	TRBV25-1	TRBJ2-7	many	CASSESGFRDRATYEQYF	TGTGCCAGCAGTGAGAGTGGGTTCCGGGACAGGGCAACCTACGAGCAGTACTTC
TRBD1	TRBV5-1	TRBJ1-1	.	CASSGAGQQYEAFF	TGCGCCAGCAGCGGGGCGGGACAGCAGTATGAAGCTTTCTTT
.	TRBV12-3/TRBV12-4	TRBJ2-2	medium-sized	CASIQRVPGPTGELFF	TGTGCCAGCATCCAACGGGTTCCCGGGCCCACCGGGGAGCTGTTTTTT
TRBD1	TRBV2	TRBJ2-4	many	CASRQGMSAKNIQYF	TGTGCCAGCAGACAGGGGATGTCGGCCAAAAACATTCAGTACTTC